This entry lists 16 T cell receptor beta chains sequenced from one sample in a study of CXCR3-negative and CXCR3-positive naive CD8 T cells. With UMI labels, 5' RACE was used to prepare the TRB cDNA libraries. TCRdb reprocessed the 5' RACE reads; each CDR3 protein has one entry and no DNA is given. Its table records approximately 37,000 distinct CDR3 sequences. The sample was memory CD8+ T cells from blood. The receptors stem from a human donor in good health. Some clones in this sample may be carry-over from other donors' samples.

V usage is TRBV9 and J usage is TRBJ1-1; no DNA is available, so the TRBD1 call from TCRdb remains unchecked. The CDR3 has 14 amino acids. CDR1 SGDLS and CDR2 YYNGEE come from the germline V gene. CDR3 loop: CASSMDQGGAEAFF.

This rearrangement joins TRBV4-1 to TRBJ2-5; the D call of TRBD1 rests on TCRdb alone, since no DNA is present to check it. CDR3 size: 16 residues. The germline V gene has CDR1 MGHRA and CDR2 YSYEKL. CDR3 sequence: CASSQRIRGPRETQYF.

The V gene is TRBV29-1, the J gene TRBJ2-1. CDR1 SQVTM and CDR2 ANQGSEA come from the germline V gene. The CDR3 consists of 14 residues. The CDR3 reads CSVDTKVANNEQFF.

The chain has TRBV6-1 and TRBJ2-7; TCRdb proposes TRBD2, but this gene call is untestable without DNA. The CDR3 spans 13 residues. Germline V gives CDR1 MNHNS, CDR2 SASEGT. CDR3 in amino acids: CASSEVWEDEQYF.

This chain uses TRBV28 with TRBJ2-1; TCRdb's assignment of TRBD1 cannot be checked, as there is no DNA. The CDR3 covers 15 residues. The germline CDR1 and CDR2 sequences are MDHEN and SYDVKM. The CDR3 sequence is CASTQAGVYYNEQFF.

The chain has TRBV12-3 or TRBV12-4 and TRBJ2-2; TCRdb reports TRBD2, a call that lacks DNA to check it against. CDR3 length: 18 amino acids. CDR3: CASRSETSGGAKTGELFF.

The chain combines TRBV4-3 with TRBJ2-7; no DNA is available, so the TRBD1 call from TCRdb remains unchecked. The CDR3 has 15 residues. Germline V gene lookup returns CDR1 LGHNA and CDR2 YSLEER. The CDR3 spells CASSQEQGPSYEQYF.

The gene calls are TRBV11-3 and TRBJ2-1. This CDR3 is 15 amino acids long. Per germline, CDR1 SGHNT and CDR2 YENEEA. Here the CDR3 reads CASSPEESPYNEQFF. The full variable domain, rest sourced from reference TRBV11-3 and TRBJ2-1, is EAGVVQSPRYKIIEKKQPVAFWCNPISGHNTLYWYLQNLGQGPELLIRYENEEAVDDSQLPKDRFSAERLKGVDSTLKIQPAELGDSAVYLCASSPEESPYNEQFFGPGTRLTVL.

V usage is TRBV28 and J usage is TRBJ2-1; TCRdb calls TRBD1, which cannot be checked without DNA. The CDR3 covers 13 residues. Germline CDR1 and CDR2: MDHEN and SYDVKM. The CDR3 sequence is CASSPTWGREQFF.

This chain joins TRBV14 and TRBJ2-7. In germline, CDR1 is SGHDN, CDR2 FVKESK. This CDR3 spans 12 amino acids. The CDR3 loop reads CASSQDRGEQYF.

The chain recombines TRBV20-1 with TRBJ2-2; there is no DNA to check the TCRdb D call of TRBD1. The germline V gene encodes CDR1 DFQATT and CDR2 SNEGSKA (reference sequence). The CDR3 has 17 amino acids. CDR3 loop: CSARNLAGLINTGELFF.

V is TRBV5-1 and J is TRBJ1-1. Germline-derived CDR1 and CDR2 are SGHRS and YFSETQ. CDR3 length: 13 residues. This CDR3 reads CASSLEGSTEAFF.

This chain uses TRBV7-9 with TRBJ1-5; TCRdb's D call, TRBD1, is unchecked because there is no DNA. This CDR3 is 13 amino acids long. The germline V gene has CDR1 SEHNR and CDR2 FQNEAQ (reference sequence). CDR3 loop: CASGLGANQPQHF. Combining the CDR3 with reference TRBV7-9 and TRBJ1-5 gives the whole variable domain DTGVSQNPRHKITKRGQNVTFRCDPISEHNRLYWYRQTLGQGPEFLTYFQNEAQLEKSRLLSDRFSAERPKGSFSTLEIQRTEQGDSAMYLCASGLGANQPQHFGDGTRLSIL.

V usage is TRBV6-1 and J usage is TRBJ2-5; the TCRdb call, TRBD2, lacks DNA for checking. This CDR3 spans 13 amino acids. The germline gives CDR1 MNHNS, CDR2 SASEGT. CDR3 loop: CASRSSGQETQYF.

The chain joins TRBV12-3 or TRBV12-4 to TRBJ2-1; without DNA, the TCRdb call of TRBD1 cannot be checked. This CDR3 has 16 amino acids. The CDR3 protein is CASSLPRQGVRLGQFF.

The V gene is TRBV7-9, the J gene TRBJ2-5; checking the TCRdb D call of TRBD1 is not possible without DNA. Looked up from germline, CDR1 is SEHNR and CDR2 is FQNEAQ (reference sequence). The CDR3 is 15 residues long. CDR3 amino acids: CASSFLGGYQETQYF. Drawing the rest from reference TRBV7-9 and TRBJ2-5, the complete variable domain is DTGVSQNPRHKITKRGQNVTFRCDPISEHNRLYWYRQTLGQGPEFLTYFQNEAQLEKSRLLSDRFSAERPKGSFSTLEIQRTEQGDSAMYLCASSFLGGYQETQYFGPGTRLLVL.